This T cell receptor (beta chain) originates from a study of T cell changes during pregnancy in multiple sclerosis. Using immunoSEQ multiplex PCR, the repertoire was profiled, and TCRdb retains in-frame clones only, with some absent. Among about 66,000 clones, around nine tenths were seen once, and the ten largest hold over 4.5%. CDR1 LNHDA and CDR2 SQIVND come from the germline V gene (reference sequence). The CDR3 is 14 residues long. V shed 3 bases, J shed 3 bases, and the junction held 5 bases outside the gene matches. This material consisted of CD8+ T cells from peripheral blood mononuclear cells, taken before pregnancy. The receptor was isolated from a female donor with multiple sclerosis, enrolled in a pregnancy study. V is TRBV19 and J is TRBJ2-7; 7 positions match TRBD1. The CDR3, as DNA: TGTGCCAGTAGTATTCGAGGACAGGACTACGAGCAGTACTTC. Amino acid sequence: CASSIRGQDYEQYF. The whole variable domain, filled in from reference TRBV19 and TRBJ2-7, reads DGGITQSPKYLFRKEGQNVTLSCEQNLNHDAMYWYRQDPGQGLRLIYYSQIVNDFQKGDIAEGYSVSREKKESFPLTVTSAQKNPTAFYLCASSIRGQDYEQYFGPGTRLTVT.